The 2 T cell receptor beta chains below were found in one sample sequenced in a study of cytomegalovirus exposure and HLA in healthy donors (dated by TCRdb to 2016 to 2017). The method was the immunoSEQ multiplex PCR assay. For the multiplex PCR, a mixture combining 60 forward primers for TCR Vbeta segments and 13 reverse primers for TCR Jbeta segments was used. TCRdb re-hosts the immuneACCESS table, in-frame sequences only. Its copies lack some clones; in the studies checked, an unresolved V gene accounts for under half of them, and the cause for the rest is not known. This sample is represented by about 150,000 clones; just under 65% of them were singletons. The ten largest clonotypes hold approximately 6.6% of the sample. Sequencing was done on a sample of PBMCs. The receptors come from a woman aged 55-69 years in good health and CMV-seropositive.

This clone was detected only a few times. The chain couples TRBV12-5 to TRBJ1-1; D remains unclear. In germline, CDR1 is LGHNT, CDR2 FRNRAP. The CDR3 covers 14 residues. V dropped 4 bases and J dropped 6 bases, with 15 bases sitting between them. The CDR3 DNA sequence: TGTGCTAGTGGTTCCCCCACCGGGAGGGCTGAAGCTTTCTTT. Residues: CASGSPTGRAEAFF.

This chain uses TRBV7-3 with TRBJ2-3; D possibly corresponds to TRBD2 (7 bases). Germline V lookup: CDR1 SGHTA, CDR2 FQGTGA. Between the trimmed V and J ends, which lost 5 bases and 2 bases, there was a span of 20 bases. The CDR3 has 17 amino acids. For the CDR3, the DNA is TGTGCCAGCAGCCTAGGGGTAGGGGGAGGGTTCACAGATACGCAGTATTTT. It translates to CASSLGVGGGFTDTQYF.